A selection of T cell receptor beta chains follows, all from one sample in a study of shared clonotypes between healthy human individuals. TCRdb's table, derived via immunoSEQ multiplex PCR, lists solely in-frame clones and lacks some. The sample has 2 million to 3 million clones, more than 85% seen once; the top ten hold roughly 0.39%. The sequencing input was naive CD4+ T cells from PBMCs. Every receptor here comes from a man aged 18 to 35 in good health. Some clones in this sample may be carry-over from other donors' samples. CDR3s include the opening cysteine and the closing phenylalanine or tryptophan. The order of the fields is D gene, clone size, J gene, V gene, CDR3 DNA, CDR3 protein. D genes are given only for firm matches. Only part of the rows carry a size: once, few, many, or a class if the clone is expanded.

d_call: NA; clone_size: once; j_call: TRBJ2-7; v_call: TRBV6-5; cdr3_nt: TGTGCCAGCAGTTACTCCTCCGGTAGCTCCTACGAGCAGTACTTC; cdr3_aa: CASSYSSGSSYEQYF
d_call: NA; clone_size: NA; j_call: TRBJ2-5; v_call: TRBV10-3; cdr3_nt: TGTGCCATCAGCGAGGGGGGTGTGGAGACCCAGTACTTC; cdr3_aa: CAISEGGVETQYF
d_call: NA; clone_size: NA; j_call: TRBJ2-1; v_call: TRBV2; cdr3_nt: TGTGCCAGCAGTGATTCGGGTGGGGAGCAGTTCTTC; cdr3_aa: CASSDSGGEQFF
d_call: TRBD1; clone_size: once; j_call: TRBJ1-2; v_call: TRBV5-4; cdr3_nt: TGTGCCAGCAGCTCGCACGGACAGGGGGACTATGGCTACACCTTC; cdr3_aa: CASSSHGQGDYGYTF
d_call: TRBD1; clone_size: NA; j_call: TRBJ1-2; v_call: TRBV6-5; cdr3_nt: TGTGCCAGCAGCGAAGGGGGCGTTTATGGCTACACCTTC; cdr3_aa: CASSEGGVYGYTF
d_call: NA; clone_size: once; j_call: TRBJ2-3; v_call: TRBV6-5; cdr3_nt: TGTGCCAGCAGACGAGTATACACGTCAGATACGCAGTATTTT; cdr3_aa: CASRRVYTSDTQYF
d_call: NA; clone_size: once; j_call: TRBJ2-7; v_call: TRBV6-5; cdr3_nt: TGTGCCAGCAGTAGCCAGGGGAATGAGTACGAGCAGTACTTC; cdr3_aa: CASSSQGNEYEQYF
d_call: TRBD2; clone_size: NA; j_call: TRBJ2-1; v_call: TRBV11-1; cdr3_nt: TGTGCCAGCAGCTCAGAAAGCGGGAGCTCCTACAATGAGCAGTTCTTC; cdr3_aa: CASSSESGSSYNEQFF
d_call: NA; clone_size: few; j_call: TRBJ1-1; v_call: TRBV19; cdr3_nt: TGTGCCAGTAGTAAGGACATCTCGTTAACTGAAGCTTTCTTT; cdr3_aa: CASSKDISLTEAFF
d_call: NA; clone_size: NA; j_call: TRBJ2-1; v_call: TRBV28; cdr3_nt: TGTGCCAGCAGTTCAACTAGAGAGGCCAATGAGCAGTTCTTC; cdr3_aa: CASSSTREANEQFF
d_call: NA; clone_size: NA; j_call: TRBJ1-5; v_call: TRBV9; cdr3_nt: TGTGCCAGCAGCGGACCCCAGGAATGCGGGAATTATAGCAATCAGCCCCAGCATTTT; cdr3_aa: CASSGPQECGNYSNQPQHF
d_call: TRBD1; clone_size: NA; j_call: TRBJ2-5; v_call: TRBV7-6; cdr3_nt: TGTGCCAGCAGCTTATTCCTACAGGGGCTAAGTGAGACCCAGTACTTC; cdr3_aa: CASSLFLQGLSETQYF
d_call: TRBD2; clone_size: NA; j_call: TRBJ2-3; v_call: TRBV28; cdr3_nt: TGTGCCAGCAGTTCCCCCCGGAGTAGCGGGAGTCGAGATACGCAGTATTTT; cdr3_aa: CASSSPRSSGSRDTQYF
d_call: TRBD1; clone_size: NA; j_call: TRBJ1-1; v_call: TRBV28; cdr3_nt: TGTGCCAGCAGTTCCCCGACAGGGAGGAACACTGAAGCTTTCTTT; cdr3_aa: CASSSPTGRNTEAFF
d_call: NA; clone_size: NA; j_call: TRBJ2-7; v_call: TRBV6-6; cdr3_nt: TGTGCCAGCAGCTTACGGCTCCTTACCTACGAGCAGTACTTC; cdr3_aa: CASSLRLLTYEQYF
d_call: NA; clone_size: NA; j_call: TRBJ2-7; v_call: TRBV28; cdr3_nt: TGTGCCAGCAGTTTAAAGTTCTCCAGGCCCGAGCAGTACTTC; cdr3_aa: CASSLKFSRPEQYF
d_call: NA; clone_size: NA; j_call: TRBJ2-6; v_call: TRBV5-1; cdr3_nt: TGCGCCAGCAGCGAGCCGTGGGGGGCCAACGTCCTGACTTTC; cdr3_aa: CASSEPWGANVLTF
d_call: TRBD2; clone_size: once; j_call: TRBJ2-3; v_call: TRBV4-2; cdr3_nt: TGTGCCAGCAGCCAAGCGGCGGGAGTAAGTACAGATACGCAGTATTTT; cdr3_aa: CASSQAAGVSTDTQYF
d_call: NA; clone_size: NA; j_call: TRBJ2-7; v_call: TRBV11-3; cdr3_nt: TGTGCCAGCAGCTTTACCCATACGGGGGAGCAGTACTTC; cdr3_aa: CASSFTHTGEQYF
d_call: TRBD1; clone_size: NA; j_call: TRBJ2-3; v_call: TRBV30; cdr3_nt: TGTGCCTGGGCGACAGGGAATACAGATACGCAGTATTTT; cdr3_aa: CAWATGNTDTQYF
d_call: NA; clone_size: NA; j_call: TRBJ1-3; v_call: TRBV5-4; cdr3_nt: TGTGCCAGCAGCTTGGGTCTCTCAGGGGTTGGAAACACCATATATTTT; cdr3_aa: CASSLGLSGVGNTIYF
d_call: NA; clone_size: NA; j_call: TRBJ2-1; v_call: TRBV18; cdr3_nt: TGTGCCAGCCCCGGACTCAATGAGCAGTTCTTC; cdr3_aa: CASPGLNEQFF
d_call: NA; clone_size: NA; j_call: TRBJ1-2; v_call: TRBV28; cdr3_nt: TGTGCCAGCAGAGCTCCTCCTAACTATGGCTACACCTTC; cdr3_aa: CASRAPPNYGYTF
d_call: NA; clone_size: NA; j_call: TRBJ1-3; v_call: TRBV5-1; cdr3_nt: TGCGCCAGCAGCTTGCAGGGCCCCCTCTCTGGAAACACCATATATTTT; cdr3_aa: CASSLQGPLSGNTIYF
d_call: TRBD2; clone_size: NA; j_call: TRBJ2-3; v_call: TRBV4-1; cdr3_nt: TGCGCCAGCAGCCAAGGGTACGCTAGCGGGAGTGATACGCAGTATTTT; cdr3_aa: CASSQGYASGSDTQYF
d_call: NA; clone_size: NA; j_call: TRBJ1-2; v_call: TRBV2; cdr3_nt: TGTGCCAGCGGGGCAGGGGTGAACTATGGCTACACCTTC; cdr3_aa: CASGAGVNYGYTF
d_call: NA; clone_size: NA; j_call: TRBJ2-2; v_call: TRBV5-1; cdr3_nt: TGCGCCAGCAGCCTTGGAAGGTCGGTGGGCACCGGGGAGCTGTTTTTT; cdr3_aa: CASSLGRSVGTGELFF
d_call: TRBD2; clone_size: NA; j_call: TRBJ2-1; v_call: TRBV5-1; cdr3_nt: TGCGCCAGCAGCTTGGTAGCGGGAGTGAGCTACAATGAGCAGTTCTTC; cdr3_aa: CASSLVAGVSYNEQFF
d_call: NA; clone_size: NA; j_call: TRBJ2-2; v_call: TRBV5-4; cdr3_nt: TGTGCCAGCAGCTTGGCCAAGGGGGGAACCGGGGAGCTGTTTTTT; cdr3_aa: CASSLAKGGTGELFF
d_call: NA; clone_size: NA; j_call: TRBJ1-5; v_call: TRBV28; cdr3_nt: TGTGCCAGCAGTGCGGACACATTTAATAGCAATCAGCCCCAGCATTTT; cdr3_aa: CASSADTFNSNQPQHF
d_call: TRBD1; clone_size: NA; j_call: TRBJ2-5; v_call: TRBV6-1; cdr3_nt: TGTGCCAGCAGTAGGCGACAGGGCTCCCAAGAGACCCAGTACTTC; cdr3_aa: CASSRRQGSQETQYF
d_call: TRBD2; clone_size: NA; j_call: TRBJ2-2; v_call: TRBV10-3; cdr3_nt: TGTGCCATCAGTGAGCCCAGAGCTAGCGGGAGGGGCACCGGGGAGCTGTTTTTT; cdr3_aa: CAISEPRASGRGTGELFF
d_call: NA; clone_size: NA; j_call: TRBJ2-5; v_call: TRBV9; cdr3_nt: TGTGCCAGCAGCGTAGATGGGACGGTGGAGGAGACCCAGTACTTC; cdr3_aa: CASSVDGTVEETQYF
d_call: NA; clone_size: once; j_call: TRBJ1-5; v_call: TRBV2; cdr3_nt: TGTGCCAGCAGTGAAGCTACCCAAAATCAGCCCCAGCATTTT; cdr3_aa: CASSEATQNQPQHF
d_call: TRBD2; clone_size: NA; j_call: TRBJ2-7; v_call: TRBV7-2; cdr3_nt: TGTGCCAGCAGCTTCGGGGTAGCGGGAGACTACGAGCAGTACTTC; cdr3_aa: CASSFGVAGDYEQYF
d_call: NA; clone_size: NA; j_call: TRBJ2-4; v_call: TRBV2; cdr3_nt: TGTGCCAGCAGCCAGATTGCCGGCATTCAGTACTTC; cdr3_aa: CASSQIAGIQYF
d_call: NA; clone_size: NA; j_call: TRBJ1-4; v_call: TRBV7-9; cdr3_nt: TGTGCCAGCAGCTTACTGAGACAGTCGGTGGAAAAACTGTTTTTT; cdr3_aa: CASSLLRQSVEKLFF
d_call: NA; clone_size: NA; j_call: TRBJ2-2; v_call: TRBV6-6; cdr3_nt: TGTGCCAGCAGGGCTTCGGGGGCCGGGGAGCTGTTTTTT; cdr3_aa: CASRASGAGELFF
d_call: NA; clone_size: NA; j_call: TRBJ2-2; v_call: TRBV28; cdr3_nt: TGTGCCAGCAGTTTGAGGCGTAGTAAGTTCTTTCGTAACACCGGGGAGCTGTTTTTT; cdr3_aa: CASSLRRSKFFRNTGELFF
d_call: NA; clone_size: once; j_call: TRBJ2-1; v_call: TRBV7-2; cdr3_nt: TGTGCCAGCAGCTTATCGGGGCAGGGTTACAATGAGCAGTTCTTC; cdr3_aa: CASSLSGQGYNEQFF
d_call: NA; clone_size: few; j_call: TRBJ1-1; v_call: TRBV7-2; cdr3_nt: TGTGCCAGCAGCCAACAAGAGAACACTGAAGCTTTCTTT; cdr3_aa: CASSQQENTEAFF
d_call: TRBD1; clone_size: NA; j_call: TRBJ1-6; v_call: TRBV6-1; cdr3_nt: TGTGCCAGCAGTGAAGAGGTGGGGACAGGGACCTCACCCCTCCACTTT; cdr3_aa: CASSEEVGTGTSPLHF
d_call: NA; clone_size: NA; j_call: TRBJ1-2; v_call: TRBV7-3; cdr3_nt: TGTGCCAGCAGCTTAAATGCGGGGTTCGATGGCTACACCTTC; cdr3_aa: CASSLNAGFDGYTF
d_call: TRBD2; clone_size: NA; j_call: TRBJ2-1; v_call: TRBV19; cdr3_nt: TGTGCCAGTAGTCAGCGGGGCTATGAGCAGTTCTTC; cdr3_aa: CASSQRGYEQFF
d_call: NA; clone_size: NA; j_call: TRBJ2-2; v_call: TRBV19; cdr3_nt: TGTGCCAGTAGTAATCCCGGGACAATGAACACCGGGGAGCTGTTTTTT; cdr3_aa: CASSNPGTMNTGELFF
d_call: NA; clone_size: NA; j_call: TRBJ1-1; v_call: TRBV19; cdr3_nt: TGTGCCAGTACCCGGGACGGATCGAACACTGAAGCTTTCTTT; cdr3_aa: CASTRDGSNTEAFF
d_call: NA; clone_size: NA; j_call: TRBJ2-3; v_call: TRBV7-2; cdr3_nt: TGTGCCAGCAGCTCCGACCGGGTTGGGGATACGCAGTATTTT; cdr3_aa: CASSSDRVGDTQYF
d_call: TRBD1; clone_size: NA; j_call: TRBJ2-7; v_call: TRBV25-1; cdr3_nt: TGTGCCAGCAGCAGACAGGGGAGCTACGAGCAGTACTTC; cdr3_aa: CASSRQGSYEQYF
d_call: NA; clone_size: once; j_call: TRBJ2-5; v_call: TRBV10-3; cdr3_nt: TGTGCCATCAGCCCCGGGAAGCAAGAGACCCAGTACTTC; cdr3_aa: CAISPGKQETQYF
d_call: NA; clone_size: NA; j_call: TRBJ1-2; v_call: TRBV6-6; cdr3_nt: TGTGCCAGCAGTTACGGGGCGCGGGGCTACACCTTC; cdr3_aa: CASSYGARGYTF
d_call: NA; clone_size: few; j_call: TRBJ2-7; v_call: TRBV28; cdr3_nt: TGTGCCAGCAGTTCCGGTCGAGGGATCGACGAGCAGTACTTC; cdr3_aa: CASSSGRGIDEQYF
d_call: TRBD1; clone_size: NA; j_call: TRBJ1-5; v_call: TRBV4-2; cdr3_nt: TGTGCCAGCAGCCACTTGGACAGGGGGGGCAATCAGCCCCAGCATTTT; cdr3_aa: CASSHLDRGGNQPQHF
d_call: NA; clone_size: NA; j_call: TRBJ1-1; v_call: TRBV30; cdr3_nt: TGTGCCTGGAGGCCCCGTTTGAACACTGAAGCTTTCTTT; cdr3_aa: CAWRPRLNTEAFF
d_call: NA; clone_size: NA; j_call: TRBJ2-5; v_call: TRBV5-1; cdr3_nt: TGCGCCAGCAGTAGGGGCGCGGTGGAAGAGACCCAGTACTTC; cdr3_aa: CASSRGAVEETQYF
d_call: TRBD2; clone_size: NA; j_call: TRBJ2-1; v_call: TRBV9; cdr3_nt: TGTGCCAGCAGCGTAGGCGGGAGGGGCTACAATGAGCAGTTCTTC; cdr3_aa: CASSVGGRGYNEQFF